This passage covers 20 T cell receptor beta chains from one sample sequenced in a study of blood T cell repertoires in COVID-19. Sequencing used immunoSEQ multiplex PCR; TCRdb keeps in-frame clones, though not all of them. The data show 200,000 to 250,000 clones, about 80% seen once. Sequencing used PBMCs or T cells enriched from blood (not recorded which). These TCRs come from a middle-aged woman with acute COVID-19.

The chain carries TRBV5-1 and TRBJ2-1; TRBD2 aligns across 10 bases. This CDR3 comprises 15 residues. J gave up 6 bases and V 4 bases, and 7 bases lay outside the gene matches. The germline V gene has CDR1 SGHRS and CDR2 YFSETQ. The CDR3 coding sequence is TGCGCCAGCAGCCTCATAGCGGGGGGTATCAATGAGCAGTTCTTC. Its protein product is CASSLIAGGINEQFF.

This clone has a handful of counts. This sequence joins TRBV7-2 and TRBJ1-4, with a possible D match to TRBD1 (6 bases). This CDR3 spans 15 amino acids. Deletions cut 5 bases from V and 7 bases from J, with 17 bases between. The germline V gene encodes CDR1 SGHTA and CDR2 FQGNSA. CDR3 residues: CASSPSFAGAEKLFF. CDR3 DNA sequence: TGTGCCAGCAGCCCATCGTTCGCAGGGGCTGAAAAACTGTTTTTT.

The gene calls are TRBV7-3 and TRBJ2-7, with D possibly matching TRBD2 (7 bases). Germline lookup yields CDR1 SGHTA and CDR2 FQGTGA. Trimming removed 1 base at V and 0 bases at J, with 10 bases between. This CDR3 contains 15 residues. The CDR3 DNA reads as TGTGCCAGCAGCTTAAAGGGGGGGAGCTCCTACGAGCAGTACTTC. It is translated as CASSLKGGSSYEQYF.

The chain links TRBV7-2 to TRBJ1-4; TRBD1 agrees at 9 bases. The CDR3 is 15 amino acids. Germline CDR1 is SGHTA and CDR2 is FQGNSA. V trimming: 5 bases; J trimming: 7 bases; junction bases outside the gene matches: 8. The CDR3 region has the DNA TGTGCCAGCAGCCCAGGACAGGGGATTTTTGAAAAACTGTTTTTT. Translating gives CASSPGQGIFEKLFF.

The chain uses TRBV30 and TRBJ1-2, with D perhaps matching TRBD1 (5 bases). Germline V gene data show CDR1 as GTSNPN and CDR2 as SVGIG (reference sequence). With 3 bases removed from V and 0 bases from J, the gap between germline ends came to 17 bases. This CDR3 comprises 16 residues. CDR3 in amino acids: CAWRIAGPIANYGYTF. CDR3 coding DNA: TGTGCCTGGAGGATCGCGGGACCGATAGCTAACTATGGCTACACCTTC.

This clone was observed a few times. J is TRBJ2-5 and V is TRBV5-1; 8 bases map to TRBD1. The CDR3 spans 14 residues. Losses at the gene ends were 4 bases for V and 4 bases for J; bases not matched to a gene: 6. Germline CDR1 is SGHRS and CDR2 is YFSETQ. The CDR3 sequence is CASSPTGGRETQYF. For the CDR3, the DNA is TGCGCCAGCAGCCCAACAGGGGGGAGAGAGACCCAGTACTTC.

The chain has TRBV19 and TRBJ2-5, with 9 bases aligning to TRBD2. In germline, CDR1 is LNHDA, CDR2 SQIVND (reference sequence). This CDR3 spans 15 amino acids. The ends lost 3 bases at V and 4 bases at J; junction bases unmatched: 6. Here the CDR3 DNA reads TGTGCCAGTAGTATTAATAGCGGGGGTCGAGAGACCCAGTACTTC. Protein: CASSINSGGRETQYF.

The chain links TRBV2 to TRBJ1-1; 8 bases are a match to TRBD1. The length of the CDR3 is 11 residues. Germline V gene sequence: CDR1 SNHLY, CDR2 FYNNEI. V was clipped by 7 bases and J by 7 bases; unmatched bases: 2. CDR3 sequence: CASTDRGEAFF. CDR3 nucleotides: TGTGCCAGCACCGACAGGGGTGAAGCTTTCTTT. The whole variable domain, remainder taken from reference TRBV2 and TRBJ1-1, is EPEVTQTPSHQVTQMGQEVILRCVPISNHLYFYWYRQILGQKVEFLVSFYNNEISEKSEIFDDQFSVERPDGSNFTLKIRSTKLEDSAMYFCASTDRGEAFFGQGTRLTVV.

The chain joins TRBV21-1 to TRBJ2-7; the listed D gene, TRBD2, was not tested against the DNA. TRBV21-1 is listed as a pseudogene. The CDR3 contains 17 residues. CDR3 coding DNA: TGTGCCAGCAGCAAAGGGAGGCTAGCGGAAGAGTCGTACGAGCAGTACTTC. Protein: CASSKGRLAEESYEQYF.

The chain is built from TRBV28 and TRBJ2-1, with TRBD1 matching 7 bases. Germline trimming cut 5 bases from V and 0 bases from J; bases unmatched to any gene: 4. Germline assignment: CDR1 MDHEN and CDR2 SYDVKM. The CDR3 consists of 15 residues. CDR3 nucleotide sequence: TGTGCCAGCAGTACCTGGGACAGCTCCTACAATGAGCAGTTCTTC. Its protein is CASSTWDSSYNEQFF.

This chain connects TRBV5-8 to TRBJ1-6, with a weak D call TRBD1 (5 bases). With 4 bases removed from V and 9 bases from J, the gap between germline ends came to 17 bases. Per the germline V gene, CDR1 is SGHTS and CDR2 is YDEGEE. The CDR3 loop spans 15 amino acids. The CDR3 nucleotides read TGTGCCAGCAGCCGGGGGGACGCCGTGAGTTCACCCCTCCACTTT. Encoded protein: CASSRGDAVSSPLHF.

V gene TRBV27 combines with J gene TRBJ2-1, with D tentatively TRBD1 (6 bases). Per the germline V gene, CDR1 is MNHEY and CDR2 is SMNVEV (reference sequence). V shed 2 bases and J shed 6 bases, with 14 bases lying between them. This CDR3 has 15 residues. The CDR3 DNA is TGTGCCAGCAGTTTAGGGCGACAGGCAATCAATGAGCAGTTCTTC. Translating it yields CASSLGRQAINEQFF.

The rearrangement joins TRBV5-1 to TRBJ1-1; 7 bases map to TRBD1. The germline CDR1 and CDR2 sequences are SGHRS and YFSETQ. The junction had 5 bases not matched to a gene; V was cut back by 2 bases and J by 1 base. The CDR3 is 15 amino acids. CDR3 coding DNA: TGCGCCAGCAGCTTCGACAGGGTCGGGAACACTGAAGCTTTCTTT. Its translation: CASSFDRVGNTEAFF.

The chain couples TRBV24-1 to TRBJ2-2, with TRBD1 as a possible D gene (5 bases). Trimming left V 0 bases short and J 5 bases short, with 15 bases between. The length of the CDR3 is 17 residues. Per germline, CDR1 KGHDR and CDR2 SFDVKD. CDR3 sequence: CATSDLGAGFRTGELFF. The CDR3 DNA is TGTGCCACCAGTGATTTGGGGGCAGGTTTTCGTACCGGGGAGCTGTTTTTT.

J is TRBJ1-2 and V is TRBV5-5; 8 bases agree with TRBD1. Germline lookup yields CDR1 SGHKS and CDR2 YYEKEE (reference sequence). This CDR3 is built from 13 residues. V gave up 4 bases and J gave up 7 bases; unmatched junction bases: 6. CDR3 residues: CASSPGGGLGYTF. The DNA for the CDR3 is TGTGCCAGCAGCCCAGGGGGCGGACTTGGCTACACCTTC.

V is TRBV6-5 and J is TRBJ1-5; 7 positions agree with TRBD1. This CDR3 comprises 16 residues. J gave up 2 bases and V 4 bases, and 8 bases lay outside the gene matches. Germline V gene data show CDR1 as MNHEY and CDR2 as SVGAGI. In DNA form, the CDR3 reads TGTGCCAGCAGTTCCATGTCAGGGGGGCGCAATCAGCCCCAGCATTTT. It specifies CASSSMSGGRNQPQHF.

The chain links TRBV4-3 to TRBJ1-2, with 7 bases that match TRBD1. Germline trimming cut 0 bases from V and 7 bases from J; bases unmatched to any gene: 11. The CDR3 spans 16 residues. From germline, CDR1 is LGHNA and CDR2 YSLEER. The CDR3 region is CASSQENNRGSSGYTF. The CDR3 DNA follows: TGCGCCAGCAGCCAAGAAAATAACAGGGGAAGTAGTGGCTACACCTTC.

This clone was seen a single time. The rearrangement joins TRBV7-2 to TRBJ2-3, with D unclear. CDR1 SGHTA and CDR2 FQGNSA come from the germline V gene. The CDR3 is 15 residues long. V lost 3 bases and J 0 bases, leaving 10 bases between the germline ends. The DNA for the CDR3 is TGTGCCAGCAGCTTCTCAACTACTAGCACAGATACGCAGTATTTT. Translating gives CASSFSTTSTDTQYF.

The genes are TRBV6-5 and TRBJ2-1; weak D call: TRBD2 (6 bases). The V gene's germline CDR1 is MNHEY and CDR2 SVGAGI. V dropped 11 bases and J dropped 7 bases, with 18 bases sitting between them. The CDR3 contains 13 residues. The CDR3 loop reads CASRRGIHNEQFF. CDR3 coding DNA: TGTGCCTCACGTCGGGGGATTCATAATGAGCAGTTCTTC.

The V call is TRBV6-6, the J call TRBJ2-7, with 10 bases matching TRBD2. The V gene end was trimmed by 2 bases and the J gene end by 4 bases; junction bases not matched to a gene: 8. This CDR3 contains 16 residues. Per germline, CDR1 MNHNY and CDR2 SVGAGI (reference sequence). In nucleotides, the CDR3 is TGTGCCAGCAGTTACAAGCGGGAGGGCCCATTGTACGAGCAGTACTTC. It encodes CASSYKREGPLYEQYF.